This T cell receptor beta chain appears in the sequencing data of a study of tumour-infiltrating T cells in Burkitt lymphoma. Study at large: Overall and progression-free survival were predicted by productive clonality.

V trimming: 2 bases; J trimming: 7 bases; junction bases outside the gene matches: 5. The CDR3 totals 13 residues. Per germline, CDR1 SGHNT and CDR2 YYREEE (reference sequence). In this sample, this clone turned up a few times. Data came from immunoSEQ multiplex PCR; TCRdb stores just in-frame clones and leaves some out. The sample has 1,700 or so clones; almost 70% are singletons. This sequence joins TRBV5-4 and TRBJ1-2, with 7 bases that match TRBD1. The sequence was collected from a human donor with diffuse large B-cell lymphoma. Input material: tumor tissue. CDR3 amino acids: CASSLRTGSGYTF. The DNA of the CDR3 is TGTGCCAGCAGCTTACGGACAGGCAGTGGCTACACCTTC.